Described below is a single T cell receptor beta chain sequence and its context. These data belong to a study of CD8+CD57+ T cells in acquired aplastic anemia. The study profiled TCR beta VDJ and CDR3 using genomic DNA as template. TCRdb re-called the reads through MiXCR, storing one row per CDR3 protein. This sample carries approximately 190,000 distinct CDR3 sequences, roughly 64% of them seen once, and the ten largest clones take about 45%. The TCR sequence derives from a human donor with severe aplastic anemia or a healthy control (not recorded which). Sequenced: sorted CD4+, CD8+, or CD8+CD57+ T cells (not recorded which) from PBMCs.

CDR3 amino acids: CASSASPGGSYEQYF. The CDR3 nucleotides are TGTGCCAGCAGTGCTAGCCCGGGGGGCTCCTACGAGCAGTACTTC. V and J are TRBV25-1 and TRBJ2-7; 7 bases are a match to TRBD2. The germline V gene encodes CDR1 MGHDK and CDR2 SYGVNS. This CDR3 contains 15 residues. The ends lost 4 bases at V and 0 bases at J; junction bases unmatched: 6.